This T cell receptor beta chain is drawn from a study of blood T cell repertoires in COVID-19. Authors' analysis steps: By means of reference gene primer amplification, nucleated cell counts were estimated. The method was immunoSEQ multiplex PCR; TCRdb's version includes in-frame clones alone and lacks a portion of them. The V and J calls and clone size are taken from that table; D and trimming were inferred from the DNA. The sample lists approximately 150,000 clones, 65% to 80% seen once, with less than 4.5% in the top ten. In germline, CDR1 is ENHRY, CDR2 SYGVKD. The CDR3 has 17 amino acids. Trimming removed 0 bases from V and 4 bases from J, with 15 bases in between.

The V and J genes are TRBV10-3 and TRBJ2-2; D may be TRBD1 (5 bases). The receptor's source is a man in his 60s with acute or convalescent COVID-19. Sequenced material: peripheral blood. The CDR3 DNA reads as TGTGCCATCAGTGAGTCGACCAGGGCCGAATTCACCGGGGAGCTGTTTTTT. Protein: CAISESTRAEFTGELFF.